Below, 10 T cell receptor beta chains from the same sample are listed, as sequenced in a study of T cell responses to AZD1222 COVID-19 vaccine. Here immunoSEQ multiplex PCR was the method, and the copy in TCRdb shows in-frame clones only, minus some. The repertoire includes under 130,000 clones, more than 75% of them detected once, and about 9.3% sits in the top ten. Material: peripheral blood, obtained on day 0 of AZD1222 vaccination. Receptors originate from an adult in good health.

V usage is TRBV28 and J usage is TRBJ1-2, with D tentatively TRBD1 (5 bases). This CDR3 is 13 amino acids long. Germline V CDR1 and CDR2: MDHEN, SYDVKM. V lost 3 bases, J lost 4 bases, and 9 bases lay in between. The CDR3: CASSFSQGYGYTF. The DNA for the CDR3 is TGTGCCAGCAGTTTCTCGCAGGGCTATGGCTACACCTTC.

V gene TRBV9 combines with J gene TRBJ2-1, with 7 bases identical to TRBD2. V gave up 10 bases and J gave up 3 bases; unmatched junction bases: 1. Germline lookup yields CDR1 SGDLS and CDR2 YYNGEE. The CDR3 has 11 amino acids. The CDR3 sequence is CACGSYNEQFF. The CDR3 DNA is TGTGCCTGCGGGAGCTACAATGAGCAGTTCTTC.

The V call is TRBV6-2 or TRBV6-3, the J call TRBJ2-1; D is possibly TRBD2 (6 bases). V was pared by 2 bases and J by 9 bases, with 8 bases between. Per germline, CDR1 MNHEY and CDR2 SVGEGT. This CDR3 has 12 residues. This CDR3 is CASSYRAGEQFF. In DNA, the CDR3 is TGTGCCAGCAGTTACCGAGCGGGTGAGCAGTTCTTC.

The V gene is TRBV11-2, the J gene TRBJ1-5, with TRBD1 matching over 7 bases. Germline V lookup: CDR1 SGHAT, CDR2 FQNNGV. CDR3 length: 13 residues. With 5 bases clipped from V and 6 bases from J, the junction kept 4 bases outside the gene matches. The CDR3 reads CASSTQGGQPQHF. CDR3 DNA sequence: TGTGCCAGCAGCACTCAGGGGGGTCAGCCCCAGCATTTT. The full variable domain, its missing parts supplied by reference TRBV11-2 and TRBJ1-5, is EAGVAQSPRYKIIEKRQSVAFWCNPISGHATLYWYQQILGQGPKLLIQFQNNGVVDDSQLPKDRFSAERLKGVDSTLKIQPAKLEDSAVYLCASSTQGGQPQHFGDGTRLSIL.

Only a few counts were recorded for this clone. This chain uses TRBV7-8 with TRBJ2-5; 11 bases agree with TRBD1. CDR1 is SGHVS, CDR2 FQNEAQ, per germline. The CDR3 consists of 14 residues. V lost 5 bases and J lost 4; bases outside the gene matches: 3. In nucleotides, the CDR3 is TGTGCCAGCAGCGACGGGACAGGGGGAGAGACCCAGTACTTC. Its protein is CASSDGTGGETQYF.

The chain carries TRBV6-5 and TRBJ2-7; D possibly corresponds to TRBD2 (6 bases). The ends were cut back, 6 bases at V and 2 bases at J, with 11 bases in the middle. The CDR3 spans 13 residues. Germline CDR1 reads MNHEY; CDR2 reads SVGAGI. Written as DNA, the CDR3 is TGTGCCAGCAGGGCTAGCGTAGCCTACGAGCAGTACTTC. Protein sequence: CASRASVAYEQYF.

The chain couples TRBV10-3 to TRBJ2-1, with a possible D match to TRBD1 (5 bases). The CDR3 extends over 13 amino acids. V shed 6 bases and J shed 5 bases, with 11 bases lying between them. Per germline, CDR1 ENHRY and CDR2 SYGVKD. CDR3 residues: CAIRAVGDNEQFF. CDR3 coding DNA: TGTGCCATCAGAGCAGTAGGGGACAATGAGCAGTTCTTC.

The chain combines TRBV11-2 with TRBJ1-6; perhaps TRBD1 as D (5 bases). The germline V and J ends were trimmed by 1 base and 11 bases, with 15 bases remaining between them. The germline gives CDR1 SGHAT, CDR2 FQNNGV. This CDR3 has 15 amino acids. The CDR3 nucleotides read TGTGCCAGCAGCTTAGTACTCGGGGACGAGGCACCCCTCCACTTT. It encodes CASSLVLGDEAPLHF.

V is TRBV2 and J is TRBJ2-1; 12 bases line up with TRBD2. This CDR3 contains 19 residues. Germline values: CDR1 SNHLY, CDR2 FYNNEI. Unmatched junction bases numbered 8, after V lost 2 bases and J lost 0 bases. CDR3 sequence reads: CASSELLAGGPSSYNEQFF. In nucleotides, the CDR3 is TGTGCCAGCAGTGAACTCCTAGCGGGAGGGCCCAGCTCCTACAATGAGCAGTTCTTC.

This clone was picked up one time. The chain joins TRBV7-2 to TRBJ2-1; 11 positions match TRBD2. This CDR3 spans 14 amino acids. Trimming at V came to 3 bases and at J to 8 bases, leaving 3 bases not matched to a gene. Germline V gene lookup returns CDR1 SGHTA and CDR2 FQGNSA. Here the CDR3 reads CASSLVAGGDEQFF. The CDR3, as DNA: TGTGCCAGCAGCTTGGTAGCGGGAGGGGATGAGCAGTTCTTC.